The 25 T cell receptor beta chains in this list originate from one sample, sequenced in a study of siplizumab effects on memory and regulatory T cells. The data were produced by immunoSEQ multiplex PCR, yet TCRdb's version contains in-frame clones alone and is incomplete. The sample gives approximately 94,000 clones, about 95% of which show up once; approximately 1.4% is in the top ten. The sample taken for sequencing was non-Treg CD4+ T cells sorted from blood. Receptors were obtained from a human donor in good health.

This chain joins TRBV5-1 and TRBJ1-3; 8 bases align to TRBD1. J gave up 1 base and V 4 bases, and 4 bases lay outside the gene matches. Per the germline V gene, CDR1 is SGHRS and CDR2 is YFSETQ. This CDR3 spans 15 amino acids. DNA for the CDR3: TGCGCCAGCAGCCGGGGGACAGGATCTGGAAACACCATATATTTT. This codes for CASSRGTGSGNTIYF.

V usage is TRBV10-3 and J usage is TRBJ1-6, with D unresolved. CDR1 is ENHRY, CDR2 SYGVKD, per germline. Deletions cut 3 bases from V and 7 bases from J, with 10 bases between. This CDR3 contains 14 residues. CDR3 protein: CAISEDTTNSPLHF. CDR3 coding DNA: TGTGCCATCAGTGAAGACACCACGAATTCACCCCTCCACTTT.

V gene TRBV5-4 combines with J gene TRBJ2-1, with 12 nucleotides matching TRBD2. The CDR3 contains 18 residues. The germline V gene has CDR1 SGHNT and CDR2 YYREEE (reference sequence). After removal of 4 bases from V and 13 bases from J, the junction contained 21 bases not matched to a gene. For the CDR3, the DNA is TGTGCCAGCAGCGCCCTACTAGCGGGAGGTAAAGCAATTCAGTCTCAGTTCTTC. It is translated as CASSALLAGGKAIQSQFF.

There are a few counts of this clone. This chain connects TRBV6-5 to TRBJ1-2; no clear D gene. CDR1 and CDR2 (germline): MNHEY, SVGAGI. Trimming cost V 6 bases and J 4 bases, with 12 bases left between them. The CDR3 spans 13 residues. CDR3 region: CASSLGSPYGYTF. The DNA of the CDR3 is TGTGCCAGCAGCCTCGGGAGTCCCTATGGCTACACCTTC.

V is TRBV4-1 and J is TRBJ2-1, with D possibly being TRBD1 (6 bases). The CDR3 is 15 residues long. Trimming left V 0 bases short and J 5 bases short, with 11 bases between. The germline gives CDR1 MGHRA, CDR2 YSYEKL. The CDR3 sequence is CASSQEGRQDNEQFF. The CDR3 coding sequence is TGCGCCAGCAGCCAAGAGGGGAGACAGGACAATGAGCAGTTCTTC.

The J gene is TRBJ2-5, the V gene TRBV29-1, with TRBD2 matching over 7 bases. With V trimmed by 3 bases and J by 3 bases, 10 bases remained unmatched. CDR1 and CDR2 from the germline V gene are SQVTM and ANQGSEA. The CDR3 loop spans 15 amino acids. The chain's CDR3 is CSVDLHGRPEETQYF. The CDR3 coding sequence is TGCAGCGTTGATCTCCACGGGAGGCCAGAAGAGACCCAGTACTTC. The full variable domain, in which reference TRBV29-1 and TRBJ2-5 provide the parts outside the CDR3, is SAVISQKPSRDICQRGTSLTIQCQVDSQVTMMFWYRQQPGQSLTLIATANQGSEATYESGFVIDKFPISRPNLTFSTLTVSNMSPEDSSIYLCSVDLHGRPEETQYFGPGTRLLVL.

The chain is built from TRBV27 and TRBJ2-1; 8 nucleotides agree with TRBD2. V gave up 4 bases and J gave up 5 bases; unmatched junction bases: 13. The CDR3 contains 17 residues. CDR1 and CDR2 (germline): MNHEY, SMNVEV (reference sequence). CDR3 sequence: CASSSLALSGRDNEQFF. The CDR3 region has the DNA TGTGCCAGCAGTTCTTTGGCGTTGAGCGGGAGAGACAATGAGCAGTTCTTC.

The gene calls are TRBV28 and TRBJ2-7; TRBD2 matches 12 bases. The junction had 11 bases not matched to a gene; V was cut back by 6 bases and J by 2 bases. Germline CDR1 reads MDHEN; CDR2 reads SYDVKM. The CDR3 consists of 17 residues. CDR3 sequence: CASSFPPGLAGTYEQYF. Here the CDR3 DNA reads TGTGCCAGCAGCTTTCCTCCAGGACTAGCGGGAACCTACGAGCAGTACTTC.

J is TRBJ2-1 and V is TRBV6-5; TRBD2 matches 11 bases. Per germline, CDR1 MNHEY and CDR2 SVGAGI. V was clipped by 4 bases and J by 5 bases; unmatched bases: 4. CDR3 length: 15 amino acids. The CDR3 region has the DNA TGTGCCAGCAGTTTCCTTAGCGGGAGGGACAATGAGCAGTTCTTC. Translation gives CASSFLSGRDNEQFF.

The V call is TRBV7-9, the J call TRBJ1-4; 8 bases line up with TRBD1. The V gene's germline CDR1 is SEHNR and CDR2 FQNEAQ (reference sequence). J lost 8 bases, V lost 3 bases, and 5 bases had no gene match. This CDR3 is 14 amino acids long. DNA for the CDR3: TGTGCCAGCAGCTTGGGGACAGGCGGGGAAAAACTGTTTTTT. Its translation is CASSLGTGGEKLFF.

The chain joins TRBV14 to TRBJ1-2; D is undetermined. From germline, CDR1 is SGHDN and CDR2 FVKESK. CDR3 length: 18 residues. V lost 0 bases, J lost 3 bases, and 20 bases lay in between. The CDR3 DNA reads TGTGCCAGCAGCCAAGAAAGAGGATTCGGGTCTTTCTACTATGGCTACACCTTC. It translates to CASSQERGFGSFYYGYTF.

The chain has TRBV9 and TRBJ2-5; 7 bases agree with TRBD1. The CDR3 covers 15 residues. The J segment lost 2 bases and the V segment lost 3 bases, leaving 7 bases of the junction unmatched. CDR1 is SGDLS, CDR2 YYNGEE, per germline. CDR3 in amino acids: CASSALTGIQETQYF. As DNA, the CDR3 is TGTGCCAGCAGCGCTCTGACAGGGATACAAGAGACCCAGTACTTC.

CDR3 region: CASSPPVRALQQYF. DNA for the CDR3: TGTGCCAGCAGTCCCCCGGTGAGGGCCCTTCAACAGTACTTC. The chain is built from TRBV28 and TRBJ2-7; possibly TRBD2 for D (5 bases). The germline V gene has CDR1 MDHEN and CDR2 SYDVKM. Trimming pared 5 bases from V and 10 bases from J, leaving 21 bases between. The CDR3 totals 14 residues.

V gene TRBV5-1 combines with J gene TRBJ1-2; D is perhaps TRBD1 (5 bases). Trimming pared 0 bases from V and 0 bases from J, leaving 12 bases between. Germline CDR1 reads SGHRS; CDR2 reads YFSETQ. This CDR3 has 16 amino acids. CDR3 in amino acids: CASSLDGAGANYGYTF. The CDR3 coding sequence is TGCGCCAGCAGCTTGGATGGGGCTGGGGCTAACTATGGCTACACCTTC.

J is TRBJ1-1 and V is TRBV30, with D perhaps TRBD1 (5 bases). V gave up 0 bases and J gave up 4 bases, with 12 bases separating them. Germline loops: CDR1 GTSNPN, CDR2 SVGIG (reference sequence). The CDR3 length is 14 residues. CDR3 in DNA: TGTGCCTGGAGTGTAACAGGTGGGAGCACTGAAGCTTTCTTT. Amino acids: CAWSVTGGSTEAFF.

This chain links TRBV7-6 with TRBJ2-7; D gene unclear. Trimming pared 7 bases from V and 3 bases from J, leaving 7 bases between. CDR1 and CDR2 (germline): SGHVS, FNYEAQ. The CDR3 extends over 11 amino acids. CDR3 nucleotide sequence: TGTGCCAGCACCCCCGGCTACGAGCAGTACTTC. It specifies CASTPGYEQYF.

The CDR3, as DNA: TGCGCCAGCAGCTTAGACATGAGGGGGGCGCGAATCCCCTACGAGCAGTACTTC. Its translation: CASSLDMRGARIPYEQYF. The chain uses TRBV5-1 and TRBJ2-7; D assignment may be TRBD1 or TRBD2 (6 bases each). The CDR3 runs 18 residues. The germline CDR1 and CDR2 sequences are SGHRS and YFSETQ. The V end was cut by 2 bases, the J end by 2 bases, with 23 bases between.

This CDR3 is CASSQTGTNTGELFF. In nucleotides, the CDR3 is TGTGCCAGCAGCCAAACCGGGACTAACACCGGGGAGCTGTTTTTT. The chain recombines TRBV7-3 with TRBJ2-2; the D gene is possibly TRBD2 (6 bases). V gave up 5 bases and J gave up 2 bases, with 12 bases separating them. There are 15 residues in the CDR3. The V gene's germline CDR1 is SGHTA and CDR2 FQGTGA.

This rearrangement joins TRBV19 to TRBJ2-2; D ambiguous. Germline-derived CDR1 and CDR2 are LNHDA and SQIVND (reference sequence). The CDR3 has 13 residues. V lost 7 bases to trimming and J lost 0 bases, with 6 bases between them. CDR3 sequence reads: CASKSSNTGELFF. The CDR3 DNA reads as TGTGCCAGTAAGTCTTCGAACACCGGGGAGCTGTTTTTT.

This chain links TRBV21-1 with TRBJ2-1; the D call of TRBD2 is as the table states it, not checked on the DNA. TRBV21-1 is designated a pseudogene. The CDR3 runs 16 residues. CDR3 loop: CATKLFGLAGENEQFF. CDR3 sequence (DNA): TGTGCCACTAAATTGTTTGGTCTAGCGGGTGAAAATGAGCAGTTCTTC.

The rearrangement uses TRBV19 and TRBJ2-3; D may be TRBD1 (6 bases). Germline-derived CDR1 and CDR2 are LNHDA and SQIVND (reference sequence). V was trimmed by 4 bases and J by 5 bases, leaving 19 bases between them. The CDR3 runs to 16 residues. The CDR3 DNA follows: TGTGCCAGTAGTACGGTACGCAGGGGCTTTGGAGATACGCAGTATTTT. It encodes CASSTVRRGFGDTQYF. Drawing the rest from reference TRBV19 and TRBJ2-3, the complete variable domain is DGGITQSPKYLFRKEGQNVTLSCEQNLNHDAMYWYRQDPGQGLRLIYYSQIVNDFQKGDIAEGYSVSREKKESFPLTVTSAQKNPTAFYLCASSTVRRGFGDTQYFGPGTRLTVL.

This chain connects TRBV5-6 to TRBJ1-3; 10 nucleotides agree with TRBD1. From germline, CDR1 is SGHDT and CDR2 YYEEEE. The trim removed 6 bases at V and 0 bases at J, leaving 6 bases unmatched. The CDR3 covers 16 residues. The CDR3, as DNA: TGTGCCAGCACCGGGACAGGGGCGTTCTCTGGAAACACCATATATTTT. Translated: CASTGTGAFSGNTIYF.

This chain uses TRBV28 with TRBJ1-5, with TRBD1 as a possible D gene (5 bases). Deletions cut 2 bases from V and 0 bases from J, with 14 bases between. Germline V gene data show CDR1 as MDHEN and CDR2 as SYDVKM. CDR3 length equals 17 residues. The DNA for the CDR3 is TGTGCCAGCAGTTTACCAAACCAGGGATATAGCAATCAGCCCCAGCATTTT. Protein product: CASSLPNQGYSNQPQHF.

The chain combines TRBV4-1 with TRBJ2-3; D not certain. The CDR3 runs 16 residues. V lost 4 bases and J lost 0, with 14 bases in between. Germline loops: CDR1 MGHRA, CDR2 YSYEKL. CDR3 sequence reads: CASSRIGPSSTDTQYF. The CDR3 DNA follows: TGCGCCAGCAGCCGGATTGGGCCGTCAAGCACAGATACGCAGTATTTT.

V and J are TRBV9 and TRBJ2-2; no clear D. The CDR3 consists of 13 residues. The V gene's germline CDR1 is SGDLS and CDR2 YYNGEE. Trimming stripped 0 bases from V and 4 bases from J, with 4 bases between. This chain's CDR3 is CASSVVGTGELFF. CDR3 DNA sequence: TGTGCCAGCAGCGTAGTAGGCACCGGGGAGCTGTTTTTT.